The sample holds a few counts of the clone carrying this T cell receptor (beta chain). This entry comes from a study of blood T cells in healthy people across ages. The overall study: Every two T cells gave about one barcoded beta molecule via template switching.

V lost 0 bases and J lost 0, with 6 bases in between. This CDR3 is 15 amino acids long. Germline V gene data show CDR1 as SGHTA and CDR2 as FQGNSA. A second about 6 to 12 cycle PCR used barcoded and J-beta primers. Per sample, CDR3-containing paired-end reads numbered at least 2.5 million. A single record per CDR3 protein comes from TCRdb applying MiXCR to the 5' RACE reads. The sample holds about 1.7 million distinct CDR3 sequences, about 30% seen once. This chain links TRBV7-2 with TRBJ2-1; D uncertain. The sequence was collected from a woman younger than 45 in good health. What was sequenced was blood. The CDR3: CASSLAPSSYNEQFF. In nucleotides, the CDR3 is TGTGCCAGCAGCTTAGCTCCTAGCTCCTACAATGAGCAGTTCTTC.